Listed below are T cell receptor beta chains from one sample, sequenced in a study of beta chain features in type 1 diabetes. Here immunoSEQ multiplex PCR was the method, and the copy in TCRdb shows in-frame clones only, minus some. Counted here are a few hundred thousand clones, 11% occurring once; the ten biggest clones make up approximately 0.016%. The sequencing sample was made of naive CD4+ T cells from blood. The receptor source for this set is a woman in her twenties or thirties in good health. Each CDR3 is given with its conserved first and last residue. Each record gives: J gene, clone size, V gene, D gene, CDR3 protein, CDR3 DNA. D genes are given only for firm matches. Size is stated for part of the rows, as once, few or many counts, or as a class when the clone is expanded.

j_call: TRBJ2-1
clone_size: few
v_call: TRBV7-2
d_call: TRBD2
cdr3_aa: CASSLVALAVNNEQFF
cdr3_nt: TGTGCCAGCAGCTTAGTAGCCCTAGCGGTTAACAATGAGCAGTTCTTC

j_call: TRBJ2-1
clone_size: -
v_call: TRBV11-2
d_call: -
cdr3_aa: CASSSDKLGLNRQFF
cdr3_nt: TGTGCCAGCAGCTCTGACAAACTAGGGCTCAATAGGCAGTTCTTC

j_call: TRBJ2-5
clone_size: few
v_call: TRBV28
d_call: TRBD1
cdr3_aa: CASISGQGQTQYF
cdr3_nt: TGTGCCAGCATTTCCGGACAGGGGCAGACCCAGTACTTC

j_call: TRBJ2-1
clone_size: -
v_call: TRBV10-3
d_call: TRBD2
cdr3_aa: CAITSLAGGYNEQFF
cdr3_nt: TGTGCCATCACCTCACTAGCGGGAGGGTACAATGAGCAGTTCTTC

j_call: TRBJ2-5
clone_size: few
v_call: TRBV14
d_call: TRBD2
cdr3_aa: CASSKGPGTSGSQYF
cdr3_nt: TGTGCCAGCTCAAAGGGCCCGGGGACTAGCGGATCCCAGTACTTC

j_call: TRBJ1-1
clone_size: -
v_call: TRBV19
d_call: -
cdr3_aa: CASSIRGFEAFF
cdr3_nt: TGTGCCAGTAGTATCCGCGGGTTTGAAGCTTTCTTT

j_call: TRBJ1-2
clone_size: few
v_call: TRBV7-2
d_call: -
cdr3_aa: CASSPRVGREYGYTF
cdr3_nt: TGTGCCAGCAGCCCTCGGGTGGGGCGCGAATATGGCTACACCTTC

j_call: TRBJ2-3
clone_size: -
v_call: TRBV9
d_call: TRBD1
cdr3_aa: CASVQGATDTQYF
cdr3_nt: TGTGCCAGCGTTCAGGGGGCCACAGATACGCAGTATTTT

j_call: TRBJ1-1
clone_size: few
v_call: TRBV4-2
d_call: TRBD1
cdr3_aa: CASSQAGTGGDEAFF
cdr3_nt: TGTGCCAGCAGCCAGGCCGGGACAGGGGGTGATGAAGCTTTCTTT

j_call: TRBJ1-2
clone_size: -
v_call: TRBV30
d_call: -
cdr3_aa: CAWRTRGTNYGYTF
cdr3_nt: TGTGCCTGGAGGACCCGGGGAACTAACTATGGCTACACCTTC

j_call: TRBJ2-7
clone_size: -
v_call: TRBV11-2
d_call: -
cdr3_aa: CASSTNRGGDYEQYF
cdr3_nt: TGTGCCAGCAGCACCAACAGGGGAGGTGACTACGAGCAGTACTTC

j_call: TRBJ1-2
clone_size: few
v_call: TRBV18
d_call: TRBD1
cdr3_aa: CASSQGQGASGYTF
cdr3_nt: TGTGCCAGCTCACAAGGACAGGGGGCCTCTGGCTACACCTTC

j_call: TRBJ1-5
clone_size: -
v_call: TRBV6-5
d_call: TRBD1
cdr3_aa: CASSFGQGINQPQHF
cdr3_nt: TGTGCCAGCAGTTTCGGACAGGGGATCAATCAGCCCCAGCATTTT

j_call: TRBJ2-1
clone_size: few
v_call: TRBV25-1
d_call: TRBD1
cdr3_aa: CASSPRTGRNEQFF
cdr3_nt: TGTGCCAGCAGTCCCAGGACAGGACGCAATGAGCAGTTCTTC

j_call: TRBJ2-1
clone_size: few
v_call: TRBV9
d_call: TRBD2
cdr3_aa: CASSGLAGLYNEQFF
cdr3_nt: TGTGCCAGCAGCGGGCTAGCGGGATTATACAATGAGCAGTTCTTC

j_call: TRBJ2-6
clone_size: few
v_call: TRBV4-2
d_call: TRBD2
cdr3_aa: CASSQDNRPGLTSFGANVLTF
cdr3_nt: TGTGCCAGCAGCCAAGATAATCGACCGGGACTAACATCTTTTGGGGCCAACGTCCTGACTTTC

j_call: TRBJ2-7
clone_size: -
v_call: TRBV6-1
d_call: -
cdr3_aa: CASSETWQRDEQYF
cdr3_nt: TGTGCCAGCAGTGAGACTTGGCAGAGGGACGAGCAGTACTTC

j_call: TRBJ2-7
clone_size: few
v_call: TRBV5-6
d_call: TRBD2
cdr3_aa: CASSLLTSGFSYEQYF
cdr3_nt: TGTGCCAGCAGCTTGCTTACTAGCGGCTTTAGCTACGAGCAGTACTTC

j_call: TRBJ2-3
clone_size: -
v_call: TRBV28
d_call: TRBD2
cdr3_aa: CASSFRGLAGGTDTQYF
cdr3_nt: TGTGCCAGCAGTTTCCGTGGACTAGCGGGGGGGACAGATACGCAGTATTTT

j_call: TRBJ1-1
clone_size: -
v_call: TRBV19
d_call: -
cdr3_aa: CASRADVKVNTEAFF
cdr3_nt: TGTGCCAGTAGGGCGGATGTTAAGGTGAACACTGAAGCTTTCTTT

j_call: TRBJ2-7
clone_size: -
v_call: TRBV28
d_call: TRBD1
cdr3_aa: CASSPTGTGNYEQYF
cdr3_nt: TGTGCCAGCAGCCCAACCGGGACAGGGAACTACGAGCAGTACTTC

j_call: TRBJ2-1
clone_size: few
v_call: TRBV28
d_call: TRBD1
cdr3_aa: CASSLIGQGLNEQFF
cdr3_nt: TGTGCCAGCAGTTTAATCGGACAGGGTCTCAATGAGCAGTTCTTC

j_call: TRBJ2-5
clone_size: -
v_call: TRBV5-4
d_call: -
cdr3_aa: CASSSRETQYF
cdr3_nt: TGTGCCAGCAGCTCCCGGGAGACCCAGTACTTC

j_call: TRBJ2-5
clone_size: -
v_call: TRBV6-1
d_call: -
cdr3_aa: CASSESGASATQYF
cdr3_nt: TGTGCCAGCAGTGAATCAGGGGCCAGCGCGACCCAGTACTTC

j_call: TRBJ2-1
clone_size: few
v_call: TRBV6-4
d_call: TRBD2
cdr3_aa: CASRALAGGYNEQFF
cdr3_nt: TGTGCCAGCAGAGCACTAGCGGGAGGCTACAATGAGCAGTTCTTC

j_call: TRBJ2-3
clone_size: few
v_call: TRBV28
d_call: -
cdr3_aa: CASSLGGLKAQYF
cdr3_nt: TGTGCCAGCAGTTTGGGGGGGCTGAAGGCACAGTATTTT

j_call: TRBJ2-3
clone_size: -
v_call: TRBV19
d_call: TRBD1
cdr3_aa: CASSETGKVLEDTDTQYF
cdr3_nt: TGTGCCAGTTCAGAGACAGGGAAAGTATTGGAGGACACAGATACGCAGTATTTT

j_call: TRBJ2-1
clone_size: -
v_call: TRBV7-3
d_call: -
cdr3_aa: CASSQGRSSYNEQFF
cdr3_nt: TGTGCCAGCAGCCAAGGGAGGAGCTCCTACAATGAGCAGTTCTTC

j_call: TRBJ2-1
clone_size: -
v_call: TRBV7-2
d_call: TRBD2
cdr3_aa: CASSSRLAGIDNEQFF
cdr3_nt: TGTGCCAGCAGCTCCCGACTAGCGGGAATCGACAATGAGCAGTTCTTC

j_call: TRBJ1-1
clone_size: -
v_call: TRBV5-1
d_call: TRBD1
cdr3_aa: CASSQGQGRPEAFF
cdr3_nt: TGCGCCAGCAGCCAGGGACAGGGGAGGCCTGAAGCTTTCTTT

j_call: TRBJ2-7
clone_size: few
v_call: TRBV2
d_call: -
cdr3_aa: CASRNTGKGEQYF
cdr3_nt: TGTGCCAGCAGAAATACAGGGAAGGGCGAGCAGTACTTC

j_call: TRBJ2-6
clone_size: few
v_call: TRBV27
d_call: -
cdr3_aa: CASSFQVNSGANVLTF
cdr3_nt: TGTGCCAGCAGTTTCCAGGTCAACTCTGGGGCCAACGTCCTGACTTTC

j_call: TRBJ2-2
clone_size: -
v_call: TRBV18
d_call: -
cdr3_aa: CASSPRDTGELFF
cdr3_nt: TGTGCCAGCTCACCGCGGGACACCGGGGAGCTGTTTTTT